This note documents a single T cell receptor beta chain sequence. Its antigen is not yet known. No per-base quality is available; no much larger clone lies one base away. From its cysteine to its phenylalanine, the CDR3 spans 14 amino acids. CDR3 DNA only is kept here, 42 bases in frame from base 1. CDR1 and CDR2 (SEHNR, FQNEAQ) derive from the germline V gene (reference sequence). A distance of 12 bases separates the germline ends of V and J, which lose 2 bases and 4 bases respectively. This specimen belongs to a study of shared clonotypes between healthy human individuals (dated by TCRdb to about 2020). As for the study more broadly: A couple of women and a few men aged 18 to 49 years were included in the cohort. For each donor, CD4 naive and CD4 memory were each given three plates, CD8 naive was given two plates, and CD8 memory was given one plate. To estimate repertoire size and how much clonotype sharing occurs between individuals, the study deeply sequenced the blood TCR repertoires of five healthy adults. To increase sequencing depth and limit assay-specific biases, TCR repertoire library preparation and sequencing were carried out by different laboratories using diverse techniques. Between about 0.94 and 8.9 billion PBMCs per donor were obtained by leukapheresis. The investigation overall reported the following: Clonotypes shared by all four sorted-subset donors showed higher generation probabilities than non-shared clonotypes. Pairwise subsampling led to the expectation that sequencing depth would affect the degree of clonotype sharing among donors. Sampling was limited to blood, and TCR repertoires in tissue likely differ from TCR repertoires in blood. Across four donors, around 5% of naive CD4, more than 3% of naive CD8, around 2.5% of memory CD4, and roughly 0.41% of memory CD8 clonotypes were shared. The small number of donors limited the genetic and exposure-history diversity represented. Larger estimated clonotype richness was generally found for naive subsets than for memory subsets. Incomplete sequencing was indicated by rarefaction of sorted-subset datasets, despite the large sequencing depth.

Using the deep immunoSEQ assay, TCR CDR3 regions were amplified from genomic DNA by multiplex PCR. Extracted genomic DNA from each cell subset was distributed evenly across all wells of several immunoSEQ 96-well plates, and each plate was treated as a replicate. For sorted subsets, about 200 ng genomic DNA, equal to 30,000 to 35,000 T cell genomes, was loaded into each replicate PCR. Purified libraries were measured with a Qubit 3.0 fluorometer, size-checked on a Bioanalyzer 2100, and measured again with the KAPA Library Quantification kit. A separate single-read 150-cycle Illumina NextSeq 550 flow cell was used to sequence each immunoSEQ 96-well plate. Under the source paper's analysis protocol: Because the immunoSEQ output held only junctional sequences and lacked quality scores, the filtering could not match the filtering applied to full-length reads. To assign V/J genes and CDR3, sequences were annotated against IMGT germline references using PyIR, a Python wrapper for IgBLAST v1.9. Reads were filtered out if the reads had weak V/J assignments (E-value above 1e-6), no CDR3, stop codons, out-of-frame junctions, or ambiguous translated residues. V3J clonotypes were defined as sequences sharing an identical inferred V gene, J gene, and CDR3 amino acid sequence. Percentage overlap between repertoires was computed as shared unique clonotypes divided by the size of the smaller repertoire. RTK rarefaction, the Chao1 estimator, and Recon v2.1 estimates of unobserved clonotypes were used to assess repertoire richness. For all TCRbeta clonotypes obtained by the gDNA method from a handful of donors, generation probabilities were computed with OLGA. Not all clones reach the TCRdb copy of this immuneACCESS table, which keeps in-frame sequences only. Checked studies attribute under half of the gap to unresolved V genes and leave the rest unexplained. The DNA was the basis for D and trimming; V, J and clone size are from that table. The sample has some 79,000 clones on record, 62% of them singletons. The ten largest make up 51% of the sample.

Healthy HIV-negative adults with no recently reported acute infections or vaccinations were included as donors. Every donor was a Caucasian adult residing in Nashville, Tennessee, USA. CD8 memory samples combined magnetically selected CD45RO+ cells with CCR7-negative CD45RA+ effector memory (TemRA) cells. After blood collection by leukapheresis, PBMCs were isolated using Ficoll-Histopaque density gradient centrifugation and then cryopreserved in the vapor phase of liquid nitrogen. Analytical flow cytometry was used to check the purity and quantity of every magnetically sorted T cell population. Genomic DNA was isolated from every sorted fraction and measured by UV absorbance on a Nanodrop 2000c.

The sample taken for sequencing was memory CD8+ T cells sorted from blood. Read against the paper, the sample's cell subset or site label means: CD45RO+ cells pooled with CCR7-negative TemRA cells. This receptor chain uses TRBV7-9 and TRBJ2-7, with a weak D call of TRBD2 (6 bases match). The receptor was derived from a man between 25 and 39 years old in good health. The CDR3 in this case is CASSLSGVLYEQYF. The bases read TGTGCCAGCAGCTTATCGGGAGTGCTGTACGAGCAGTACTTC.